The rows below give T cell receptor beta chains drawn from one sample of a study of blood T cell repertoires in COVID-19. Libraries were prepared by immunoSEQ multiplex PCR; TCRdb keeps only in-frame clonotypes and omits some of them. The sample shows under 300,000 clones, about 79% of them seen only once. Sequenced: peripheral blood. These receptor sequences come from a woman over 75 with acute or convalescent COVID-19. CDR3s include the opening cysteine and the closing phenylalanine or tryptophan. Fields, in order: V gene, CDR3 protein.

v_gene: TRBV20-1; CDR3aa: CSASRGEKLFF
v_gene: TRBV5-1; CDR3aa: CASSPDRRGEQYF
v_gene: TRBV19; CDR3aa: CASTEGTGAPGANVLTF
v_gene: TRBV6-6; CDR3aa: CASRRTDATNEKLFF
v_gene: TRBV30; CDR3aa: CAWSKGDYEQYF
v_gene: TRBV27; CDR3aa: CASSFLGGSTDTQYF
v_gene: TRBV3-1/TRBV3-2; CDR3aa: CASSQGGSQYNEQFF
v_gene: TRBV2; CDR3aa: CASSEAGTGKAFF
v_gene: TRBV28; CDR3aa: CASSPPDRVNTEAFF
v_gene: TRBV28; CDR3aa: CASSTSGRGLWEQYF
v_gene: TRBV5-5; CDR3aa: CASTTNTRGVSTDTQYF
v_gene: TRBV28; CDR3aa: CASSLTTGNYGYTF
v_gene: TRBV28; CDR3aa: CASSLRVGQGGRRNIQYF
v_gene: TRBV6-5; CDR3aa: CASIQQGYGNSPLHF
v_gene: TRBV2; CDR3aa: CASRGRVWRYGYTF
v_gene: TRBV6-6; CDR3aa: CASSQGDRGAFF
v_gene: TRBV5-1; CDR3aa: CASSSTPSGGVNTDTQYF
v_gene: TRBV4-1; CDR3aa: CASSQVSPPDTQYF
v_gene: TRBV28; CDR3aa: CASSFRAGYGYTF
v_gene: TRBV5-1; CDR3aa: CASSAGQGNSPLHF
v_gene: TRBV6-6; CDR3aa: CASSLRDGGDGYTF
v_gene: TRBV6-1; CDR3aa: CASSERGGGDEKLFF
v_gene: TRBV5-1; CDR3aa: CASSSLRTGQGNTGELFF
v_gene: TRBV7-8; CDR3aa: CASSLLGVSNTEAFF
v_gene: TRBV28; CDR3aa: CASSPPPGESGIQYF
v_gene: TRBV4-2; CDR3aa: CASSQGPSRGGVREETQYF
v_gene: TRBV21-1; CDR3aa: CASSKEPRGSNQPQHF
v_gene: TRBV3-1/TRBV3-2; CDR3aa: CASSQANRAFRDTGELFF
v_gene: TRBV28; CDR3aa: CASVDQGPFGYTF
v_gene: TRBV19; CDR3aa: CASSIGTGGANYGYTF
v_gene: TRBV5-4; CDR3aa: CASSFEGARISPLHF
v_gene: TRBV3-1/TRBV3-2; CDR3aa: CASSQGTGNTEAFF
v_gene: TRBV5-5; CDR3aa: CASSLALAGVETQYF
v_gene: TRBV20-1; CDR3aa: CSARPVSSQYF
v_gene: TRBV6-5; CDR3aa: CASRGTGQGNYEQYF
v_gene: TRBV4-1; CDR3aa: CASSRHRDRVTDTQYF
v_gene: TRBV7-7; CDR3aa: CASSLGGGSTTQYF
v_gene: TRBV27; CDR3aa: CASSSVAGGTPDTQYF
v_gene: TRBV11-2; CDR3aa: CASSLVAGGEQYF
v_gene: TRBV3-1/TRBV3-2; CDR3aa: CASSQRLTSGGSDTQYF
v_gene: TRBV29-1; CDR3aa: CSALGQGGTGELFF
v_gene: TRBV7-7; CDR3aa: CASSLKDRDWGETQYF
v_gene: TRBV5-6; CDR3aa: CASSSGTGRAQPQHF
v_gene: TRBV5-6; CDR3aa: CASSGGPELMNTEAFF
v_gene: TRBV7-9; CDR3aa: CASSPPGQGNNEQFF
v_gene: TRBV9; CDR3aa: CASSSRTGNYGYTF
v_gene: TRBV28; CDR3aa: CASKEGAPYGYTF
v_gene: TRBV5-1; CDR3aa: CASSGQGGGTEAFF
v_gene: TRBV6-5; CDR3aa: CASSYSRTGLYEKLFF
v_gene: TRBV6-1; CDR3aa: CASSEVRSRNTIYF
v_gene: TRBV3-1/TRBV3-2; CDR3aa: CASSPTRDYTDTQYF
v_gene: TRBV6-5; CDR3aa: CASSYGAGDYNEQFF
v_gene: TRBV4-1; CDR3aa: CASSQADSVYNSPLHF